A selection of T cell receptor beta chains follows, all from one sample in a study of identical twins. MiXCR was run by TCRdb on the 5' RACE reads, yielding one entry per CDR3 protein. Of some 1,700,000 distinct CDR3 sequences in the sample, around 29% were seen once. The sequenced material came from cord blood. Receptor source: a newborn girl in good health. The conserved cysteine and the conserved F or W are not part of the CDR3 here. Some rows mark clone size as missing; the rest say once, few, many or name a class of expanded clone.

v_call	cdr3_length	clone_size	j_call	cdr3_aa
TRBV30	10	-	TRBJ2-7	AWSVRIYEQY
TRBV6-5	13	-	TRBJ2-7	ASSSGTGGFNEQY
TRBV6-5	13	few	TRBJ2-7	ASSYLAGGPYEQY
TRBV20-1	14	-	TRBJ1-5	SASGADRGYNQPQH
TRBV11-2	13	-	TRBJ1-3	ASSSAVYSGNTIY
TRBV2	8	few	TRBJ2-3	ASGLNTQY
TRBV6-1	14	few	TRBJ2-4	ASTEAGPLAKNIQY
TRBV7-2	11	few	TRBJ2-4	ASSLELGDIQY
TRBV5-1	11	few	TRBJ2-3	ASSLILADTQY
TRBV20-1	12	-	TRBJ2-3	SARAGLATDTQY
TRBV7-2	16	-	TRBJ2-1	ASSLGLAGDPSYNEQF
TRBV20-1	12	-	TRBJ2-5	SARGTRNKETQY
TRBV18	14	-	TRBJ2-1	ASSPPGGRASNEQF
TRBV20-1	12	-	TRBJ2-4	SARDPGGQNIQY
TRBV18	12	few	TRBJ1-1	ASSPRTPNTEAF
TRBV7-2	14	-	TRBJ2-1	ASSPRAFRPYNEQF
TRBV5-5	13	few	TRBJ2-5	ASSLGQTARETQY
TRBV18	13	-	TRBJ1-6	ASSPNRDFNSPPH
TRBV3-1	13	-	TRBJ2-7	ASSQGTGLIYEQY
TRBV2	10	-	TRBJ1-1	ASSPDRLEAF
TRBV5-1	13	-	TRBJ1-2	ASKVEQGPLYGYN
TRBV29-1	15	many	TRBJ2-1	SVEDGWLPTAYNEQF
TRBV9	13	-	TRBJ2-3	ASSVAEVGTDTQY
TRBV16	14	-	TRBJ2-1	ASSLTPAGGTYEQF
TRBV7-2	12	many	TRBJ1-4	ASSLGDRVGKLF
TRBV28	15	-	TRBJ1-5	ASRSPGQTYSNQPQH
TRBV13	11	few	TRBJ2-7	ASSQDRAREQY
TRBV9	13	-	TRBJ2-2	ASSGGGEWTGELF
TRBV29-1	10	once	TRBJ1-3	SVGPRRNTIY
TRBV9	16	many	TRBJ2-1	ASSVEGLRVRSYNEQF
TRBV6-5	13	many	TRBJ1-1	ASSYSNRGRTEAF
TRBV5-6	13	-	TRBJ2-1	ASSPRGGAYREQF
TRBV29-1	13	-	TRBJ1-1	SGLNAVALNTEAF
TRBV12-3/TRBV12-4	12	once	TRBJ1-4	ASRLLGSNEKLF
TRBV7-6	12	-	TRBJ2-5	ASSLGPWDTTQY
TRBV29-1	8	-	TRBJ1-1	SVRTGSAF
TRBV7-8	15	-	TRBJ2-3	ASSLRPTSASTDTQY
TRBV25-1	13	many	TRBJ2-7	ASTFSGVNTYEQY
TRBV20-1	11	few	TRBJ2-7	SLTSGGPYEQY
TRBV6-1	13	-	TRBJ2-3	ASSPRPSGRDTQY
TRBV20-1	11	many	TRBJ2-4	SAIWDIKNIQY
TRBV28	12	-	-	ASRKTGVQETQF